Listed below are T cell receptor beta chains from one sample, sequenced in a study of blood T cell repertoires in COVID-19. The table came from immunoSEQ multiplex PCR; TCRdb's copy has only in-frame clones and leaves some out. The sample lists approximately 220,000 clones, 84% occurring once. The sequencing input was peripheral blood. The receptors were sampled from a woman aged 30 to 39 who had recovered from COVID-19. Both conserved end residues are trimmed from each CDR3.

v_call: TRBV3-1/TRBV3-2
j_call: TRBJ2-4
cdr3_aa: ASSLGQSRKNIQY

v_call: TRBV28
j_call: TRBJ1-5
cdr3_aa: ASSFTRFSWSGQPQH

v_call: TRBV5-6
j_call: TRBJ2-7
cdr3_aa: ASSPRRLPGRFREQY

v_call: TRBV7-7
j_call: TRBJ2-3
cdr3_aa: ASSRTSGLLTDTQY

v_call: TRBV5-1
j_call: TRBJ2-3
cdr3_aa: ASSSLAGARTDTQY

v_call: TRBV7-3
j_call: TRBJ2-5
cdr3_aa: ASSPRGVQETQY

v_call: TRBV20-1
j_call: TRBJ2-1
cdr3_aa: SAASGEQF

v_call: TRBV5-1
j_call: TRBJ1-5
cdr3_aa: ASSPGEGGFNQPQH

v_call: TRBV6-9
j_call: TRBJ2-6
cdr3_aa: ATSAILDRGTGANVLT

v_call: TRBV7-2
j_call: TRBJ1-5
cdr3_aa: ASSKLLSGNQPQH

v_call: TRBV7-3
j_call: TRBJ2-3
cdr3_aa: ASSAGGGDTQY

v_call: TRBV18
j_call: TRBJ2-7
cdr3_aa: ASSSGTSFDEQY

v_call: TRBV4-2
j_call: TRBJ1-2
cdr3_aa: ASSQDLDLNRISFYGYT

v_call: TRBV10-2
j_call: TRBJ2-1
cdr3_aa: ASRTSGTDEQF

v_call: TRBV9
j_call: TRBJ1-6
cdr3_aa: ASSVEAGRQSPLH

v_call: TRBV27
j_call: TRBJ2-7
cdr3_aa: ATDNYRRAPNYEQY

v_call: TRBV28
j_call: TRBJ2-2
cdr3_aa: ASSLAGQSTGELF

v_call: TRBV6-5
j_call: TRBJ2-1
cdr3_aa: ASSYSEREGYNEQF

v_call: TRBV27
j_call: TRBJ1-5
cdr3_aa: ASSPTGNSNQPQH

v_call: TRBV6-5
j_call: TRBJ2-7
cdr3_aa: ASSSRASGSYEQY

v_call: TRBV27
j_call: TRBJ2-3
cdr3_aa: ASSSSRDTYTDTQY

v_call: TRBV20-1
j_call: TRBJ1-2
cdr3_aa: SADRNYGYT

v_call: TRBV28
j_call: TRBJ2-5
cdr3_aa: ASMRERDQETQY

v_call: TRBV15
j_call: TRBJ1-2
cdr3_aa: ATSRVGRGNYGYT

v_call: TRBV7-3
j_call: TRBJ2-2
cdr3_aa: ASSFQSPNTGELF

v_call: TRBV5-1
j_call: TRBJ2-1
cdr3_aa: ASSYLAGVNNEQF

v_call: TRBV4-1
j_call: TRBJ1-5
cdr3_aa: ASSQELDRGISNQPQH

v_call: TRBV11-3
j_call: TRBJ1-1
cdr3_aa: ASSLGGVGDTEAF

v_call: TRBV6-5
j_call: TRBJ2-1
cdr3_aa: ASRRTGTGGGEQF

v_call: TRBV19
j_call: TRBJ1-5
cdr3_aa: ASTPGNQPQH

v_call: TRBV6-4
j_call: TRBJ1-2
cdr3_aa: ASSDPGQASFNYGYT

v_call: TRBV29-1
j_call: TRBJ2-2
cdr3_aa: SAWGESTGELF

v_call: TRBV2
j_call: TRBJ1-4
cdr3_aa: ASTVEALDNEKLF

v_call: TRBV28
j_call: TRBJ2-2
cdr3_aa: ASRGGSGNGEELF

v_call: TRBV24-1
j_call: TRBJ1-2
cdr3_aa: ATSDPLSYT

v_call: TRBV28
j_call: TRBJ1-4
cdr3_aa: ASGGGAVNEKLF

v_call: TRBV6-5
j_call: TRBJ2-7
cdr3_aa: ASSYGGRVEEQY

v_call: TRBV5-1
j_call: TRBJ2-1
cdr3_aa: ASTHREGLYSSYNEQF

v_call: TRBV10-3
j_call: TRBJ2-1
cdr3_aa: AISEGQLNNEQF

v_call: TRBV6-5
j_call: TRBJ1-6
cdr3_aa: ASSHTTGRGSPLH

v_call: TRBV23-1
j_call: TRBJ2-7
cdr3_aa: ASSLVGLLTYEQY

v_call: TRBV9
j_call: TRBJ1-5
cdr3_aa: ASSPAGGEADQPQH

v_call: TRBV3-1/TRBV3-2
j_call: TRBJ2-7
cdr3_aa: ASSQDPSGKSYEQY

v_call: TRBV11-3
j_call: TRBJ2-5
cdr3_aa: ASSLEFYISTSGPLIKTQY

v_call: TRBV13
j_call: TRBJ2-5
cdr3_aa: ASAAGQETQY

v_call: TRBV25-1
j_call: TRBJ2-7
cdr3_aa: ASSDTGDLEYEQY

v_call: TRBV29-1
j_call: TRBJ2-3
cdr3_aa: SVELSITDTQY